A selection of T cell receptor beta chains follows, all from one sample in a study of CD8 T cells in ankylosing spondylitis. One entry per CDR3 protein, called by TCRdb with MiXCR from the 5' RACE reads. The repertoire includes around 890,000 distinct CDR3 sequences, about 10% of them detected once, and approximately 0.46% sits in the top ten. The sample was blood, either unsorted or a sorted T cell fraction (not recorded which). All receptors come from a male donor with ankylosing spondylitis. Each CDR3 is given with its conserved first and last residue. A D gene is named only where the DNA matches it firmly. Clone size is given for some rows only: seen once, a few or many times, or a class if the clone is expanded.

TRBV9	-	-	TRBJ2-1	CASSVGPTGGEFF	TGTGCCAGCAGCGTGGGACCCACCGGCGGAGAGTTCTTC
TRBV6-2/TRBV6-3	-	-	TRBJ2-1	CASSSPGRITYNEQFF	TGTGCCAGCAGTTCCCCCGGACGGATTACGTACAATGAGCAGTTCTTC
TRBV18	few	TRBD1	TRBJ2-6	CASSPSAGTGDF	TGTGCCAGCTCACCTAGCGCCGGGACAGGAGATTTC
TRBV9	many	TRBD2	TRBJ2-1	CASSVSGGSYNEQFF	TGTGCCAGCAGCGTTAGCGGGGGTTCCTACAATGAGCAGTTCTTC
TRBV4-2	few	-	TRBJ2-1	CASSQAGSANEQFF	TGTGCCAGCAGCCAAGCTGGGTCCGCTAATGAGCAGTTCTTC
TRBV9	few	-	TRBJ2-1	CASSPRVKAYNEQFF	TGTGCCAGCAGCCCCCGCGTCAAAGCCTACAATGAGCAGTTCTTC
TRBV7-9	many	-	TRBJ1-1	CASSLSGNTEAFF	TGTGCCAGCAGCTTATCAGGGAACACTGAAGCTTTCTTT
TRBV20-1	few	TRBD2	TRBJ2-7	CSASIPGLFYYEQYF	TGCAGTGCTAGTATACCGGGACTATTCTACTACGAGCAGTACTTC
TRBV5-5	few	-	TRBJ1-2	CASSQTGTDYGYTF	TGTGCCAGCAGTCAAACCGGGACGGACTATGGCTACACCTTC
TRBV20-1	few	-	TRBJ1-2	CSAPALGGYYGYTF	TGCAGTGCTCCCGCTCTCGGGGGATACTATGGCTACACCTTC
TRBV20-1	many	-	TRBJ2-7	CSARQSYEQYF	TGCAGTGCTAGACAGTCCTACGAGCAGTACTTC
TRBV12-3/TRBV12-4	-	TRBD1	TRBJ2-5	CASSPPREQGETQYF	TGTGCCAGCAGCCCCCCCAGGGAACAGGGGGAGACCCAGTACTTC